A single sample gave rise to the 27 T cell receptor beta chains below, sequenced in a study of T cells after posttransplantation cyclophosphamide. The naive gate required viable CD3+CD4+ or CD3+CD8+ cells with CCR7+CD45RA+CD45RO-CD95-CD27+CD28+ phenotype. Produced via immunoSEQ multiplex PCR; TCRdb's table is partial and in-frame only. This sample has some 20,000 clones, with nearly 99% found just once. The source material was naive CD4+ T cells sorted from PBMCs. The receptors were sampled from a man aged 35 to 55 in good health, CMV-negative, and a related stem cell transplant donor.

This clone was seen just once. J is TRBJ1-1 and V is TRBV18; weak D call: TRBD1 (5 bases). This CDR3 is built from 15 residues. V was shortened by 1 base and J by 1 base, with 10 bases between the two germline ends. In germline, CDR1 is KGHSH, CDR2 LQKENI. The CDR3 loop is CASSPQRGENTEAFF. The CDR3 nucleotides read TGTGCCAGCTCACCACAAAGGGGCGAGAACACTGAAGCTTTCTTT.

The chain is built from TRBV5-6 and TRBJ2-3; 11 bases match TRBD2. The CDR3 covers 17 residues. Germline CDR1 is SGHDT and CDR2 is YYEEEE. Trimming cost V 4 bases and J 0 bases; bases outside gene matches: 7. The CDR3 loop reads CASSTQRLAGSTDTQYF. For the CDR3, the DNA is TGTGCCAGCAGCACGCAGCGACTAGCGGGAAGCACAGATACGCAGTATTTT.

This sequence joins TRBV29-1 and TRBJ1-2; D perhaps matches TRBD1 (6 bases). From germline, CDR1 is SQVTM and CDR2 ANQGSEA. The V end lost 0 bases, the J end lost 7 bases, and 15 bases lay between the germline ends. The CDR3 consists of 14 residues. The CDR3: CSVEEFRGAPGYTF. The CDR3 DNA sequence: TGCAGCGTTGAAGAGTTCCGGGGGGCGCCTGGCTACACCTTC.

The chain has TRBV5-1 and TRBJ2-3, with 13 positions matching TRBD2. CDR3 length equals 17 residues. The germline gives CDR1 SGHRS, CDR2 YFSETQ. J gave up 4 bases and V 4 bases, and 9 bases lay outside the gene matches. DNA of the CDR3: TGCGCCAGCAGCCTACGGACTAGCGGGAGCGGCGCAGATACGCAGTATTTT. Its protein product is CASSLRTSGSGADTQYF.

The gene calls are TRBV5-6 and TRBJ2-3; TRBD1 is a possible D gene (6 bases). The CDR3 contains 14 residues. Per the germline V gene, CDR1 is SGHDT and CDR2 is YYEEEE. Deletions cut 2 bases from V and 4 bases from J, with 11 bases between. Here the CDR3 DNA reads TGTGCCAGCAGCTTAAACAGGGAAGCAGATACGCAGTATTTT. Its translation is CASSLNREADTQYF.

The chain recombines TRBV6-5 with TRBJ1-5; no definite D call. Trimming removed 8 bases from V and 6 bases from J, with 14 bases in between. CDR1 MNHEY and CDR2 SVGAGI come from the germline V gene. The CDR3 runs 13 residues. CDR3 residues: CASAQEIRQPQHF. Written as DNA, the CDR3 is TGTGCCAGCGCACAAGAAATCCGTCAGCCCCAGCATTTT.

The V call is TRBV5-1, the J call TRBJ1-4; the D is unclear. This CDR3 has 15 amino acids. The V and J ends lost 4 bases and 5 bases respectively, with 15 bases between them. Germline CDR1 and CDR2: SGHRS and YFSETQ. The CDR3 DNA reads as TGCGCCAGCAGCCCGGAGGGTTGGGGAAATGAAAAACTGTTTTTT. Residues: CASSPEGWGNEKLFF.

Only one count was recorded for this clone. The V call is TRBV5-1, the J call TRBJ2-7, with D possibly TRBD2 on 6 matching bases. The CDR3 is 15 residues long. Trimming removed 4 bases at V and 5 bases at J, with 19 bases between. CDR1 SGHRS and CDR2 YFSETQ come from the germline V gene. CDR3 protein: CASSPTTLASHEQYF. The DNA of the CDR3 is TGCGCCAGCAGCCCGACGACTCTAGCGTCCCACGAGCAGTACTTC.

This CDR3 reads CASSTGQGEKLFF. As DNA, the CDR3 is TGTGCCAGCAGCACCGGACAGGGTGAAAAACTGTTTTTT. J is TRBJ1-4 and V is TRBV7-2, with 8 bases lining up with TRBD1. The CDR3 runs 13 residues. V lost 5 bases to trimming and J lost 7 bases; unmatched junction nucleotides: 3. CDR1 and CDR2 (germline): SGHTA, FQGNSA.

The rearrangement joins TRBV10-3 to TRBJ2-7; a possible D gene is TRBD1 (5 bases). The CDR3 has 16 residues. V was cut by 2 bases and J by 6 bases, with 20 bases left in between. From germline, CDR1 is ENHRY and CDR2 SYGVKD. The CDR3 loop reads CAISEHLVWTPPEQYF. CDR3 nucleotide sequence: TGTGCCATCAGTGAGCACTTGGTGTGGACACCCCCCGAGCAGTACTTC.

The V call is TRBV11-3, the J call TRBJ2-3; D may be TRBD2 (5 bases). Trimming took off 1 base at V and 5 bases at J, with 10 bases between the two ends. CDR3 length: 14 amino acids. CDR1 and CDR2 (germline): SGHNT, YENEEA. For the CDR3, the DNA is TGTGCCAGCAGCTTAGGGGCCCGGGAAGATACGCAGTATTTT. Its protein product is CASSLGAREDTQYF.

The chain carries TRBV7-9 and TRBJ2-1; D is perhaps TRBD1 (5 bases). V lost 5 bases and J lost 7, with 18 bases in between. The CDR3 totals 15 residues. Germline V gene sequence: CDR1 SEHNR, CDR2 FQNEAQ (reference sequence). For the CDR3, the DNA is TGTGCCAGCAGCCAGGACACTGGCGAACCAAATGAGCAGTTCTTC. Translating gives CASSQDTGEPNEQFF.

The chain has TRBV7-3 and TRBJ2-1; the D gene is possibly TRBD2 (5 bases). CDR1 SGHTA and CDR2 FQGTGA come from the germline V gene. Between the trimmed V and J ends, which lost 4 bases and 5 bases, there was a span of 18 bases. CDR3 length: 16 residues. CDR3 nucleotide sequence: TGTGCCAGCAGCTCTCGAAGAGGGAGAGCCCACAATGAGCAGTTCTTC. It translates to CASSSRRGRAHNEQFF.

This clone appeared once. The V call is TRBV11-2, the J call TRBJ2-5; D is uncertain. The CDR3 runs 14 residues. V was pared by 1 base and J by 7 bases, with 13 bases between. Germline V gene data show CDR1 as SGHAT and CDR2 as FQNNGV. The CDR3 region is CASSLGRPLGTQYF. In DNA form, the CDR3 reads TGTGCCAGCAGCTTAGGCCGCCCCCTAGGGACCCAGTACTTC.

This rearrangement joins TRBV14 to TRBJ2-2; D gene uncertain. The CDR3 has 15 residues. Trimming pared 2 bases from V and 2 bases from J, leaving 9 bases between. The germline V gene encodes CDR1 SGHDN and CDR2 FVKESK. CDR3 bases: TGTGCCAGCAGCCAATCCAGTCGAAACACCGGGGAGCTGTTTTTT. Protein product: CASSQSSRNTGELFF.

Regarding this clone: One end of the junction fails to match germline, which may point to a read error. The DNA for the CDR3 is TGTGCCAGCAGCCCCCATTGGAGCCAGGGTTCCTGCAATGAGCAGTTCTTC. This codes for CASSPHWSQGSCNEQFF. This sequence joins TRBV11-3 and TRBJ2-1; a weak D match, TRBD1 (5 bases). Germline V gives CDR1 SGHNT, CDR2 YENEEA. The CDR3 has 17 amino acids.

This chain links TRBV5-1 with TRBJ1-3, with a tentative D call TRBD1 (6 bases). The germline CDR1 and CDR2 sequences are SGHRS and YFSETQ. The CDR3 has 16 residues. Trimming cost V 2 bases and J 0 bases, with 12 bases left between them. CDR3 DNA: TGCGCCAGCAGCTTAACTCGACAGGCCTCTGGAAACACCATATATTTT. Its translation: CASSLTRQASGNTIYF.

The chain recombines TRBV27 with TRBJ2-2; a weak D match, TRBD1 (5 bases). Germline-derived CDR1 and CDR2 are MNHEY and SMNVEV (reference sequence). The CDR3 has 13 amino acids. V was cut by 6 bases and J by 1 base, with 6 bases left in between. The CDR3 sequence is CASSGQNTGELFF. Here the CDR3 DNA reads TGTGCCAGCAGCGGACAGAACACCGGGGAGCTGTTTTTT.

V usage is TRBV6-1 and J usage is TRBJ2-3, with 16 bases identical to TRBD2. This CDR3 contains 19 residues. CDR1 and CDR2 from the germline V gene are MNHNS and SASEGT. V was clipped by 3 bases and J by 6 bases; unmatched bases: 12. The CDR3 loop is CASSDDPGLAGGSSDTQYF. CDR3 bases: TGTGCCAGCAGTGATGACCCGGGACTAGCGGGAGGGAGTTCGGATACGCAGTATTTT.

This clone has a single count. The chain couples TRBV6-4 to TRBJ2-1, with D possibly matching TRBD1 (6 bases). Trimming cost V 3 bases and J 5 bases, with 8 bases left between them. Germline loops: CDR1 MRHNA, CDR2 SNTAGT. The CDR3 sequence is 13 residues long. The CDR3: CASSEGQNNEQFF. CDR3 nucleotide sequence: TGTGCCAGCAGTGAAGGACAGAACAATGAGCAGTTCTTC.

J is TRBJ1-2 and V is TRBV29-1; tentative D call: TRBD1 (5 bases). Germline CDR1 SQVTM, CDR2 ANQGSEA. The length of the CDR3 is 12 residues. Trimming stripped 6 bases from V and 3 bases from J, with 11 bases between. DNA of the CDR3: TGCAGCGTCGCCCCGGGGGACTATGGCTACACCTTC. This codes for CSVAPGDYGYTF.

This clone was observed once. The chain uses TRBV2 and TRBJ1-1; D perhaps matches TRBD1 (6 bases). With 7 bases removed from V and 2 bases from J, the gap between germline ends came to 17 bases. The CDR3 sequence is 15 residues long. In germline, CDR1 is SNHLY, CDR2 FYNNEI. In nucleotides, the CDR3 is TGTGCCAGCACCTTAAGGGGGGGACAAAACACTGAAGCTTTCTTT. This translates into CASTLRGGQNTEAFF.

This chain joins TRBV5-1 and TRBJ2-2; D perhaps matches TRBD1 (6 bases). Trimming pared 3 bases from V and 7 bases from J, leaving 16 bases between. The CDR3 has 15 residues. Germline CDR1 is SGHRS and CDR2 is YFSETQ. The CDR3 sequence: CASSSRTEKGGELFF. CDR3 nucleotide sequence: TGCGCCAGCAGCTCCCGGACAGAGAAGGGCGGGGAGCTGTTTTTT.

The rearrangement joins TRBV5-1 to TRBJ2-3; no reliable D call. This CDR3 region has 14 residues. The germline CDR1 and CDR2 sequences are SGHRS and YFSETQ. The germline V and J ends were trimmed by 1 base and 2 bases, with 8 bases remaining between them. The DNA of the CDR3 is TGCGCCAGCAGCTTGACCCTATCCACAGATACGCAGTATTTT. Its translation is CASSLTLSTDTQYF.

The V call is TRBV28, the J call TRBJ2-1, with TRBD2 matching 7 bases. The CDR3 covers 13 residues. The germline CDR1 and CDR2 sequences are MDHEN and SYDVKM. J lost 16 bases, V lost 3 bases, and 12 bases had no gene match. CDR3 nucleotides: TGTGCCAGCAGTTTTGGCCAACTGGCGGGAGCTTTCTTC. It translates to CASSFGQLAGAFF.

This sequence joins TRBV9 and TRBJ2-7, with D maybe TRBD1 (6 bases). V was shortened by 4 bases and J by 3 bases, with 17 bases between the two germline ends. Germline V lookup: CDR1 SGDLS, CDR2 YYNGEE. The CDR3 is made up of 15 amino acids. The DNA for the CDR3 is TGTGCCAGCAGCATCTCGGACAGAAGAGGCTACGAGCAGTACTTC. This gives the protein CASSISDRRGYEQYF. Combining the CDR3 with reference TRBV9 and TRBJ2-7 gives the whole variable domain DSGVTQTPKHLITATGQRVTLRCSPRSGDLSVYWYQQSLDQGLQFLIQYYNGEERAKGNILERFSAQQFPDLHSELNLSSLELGDSALYFCASSISDRRGYEQYFGPGTRLTVT.

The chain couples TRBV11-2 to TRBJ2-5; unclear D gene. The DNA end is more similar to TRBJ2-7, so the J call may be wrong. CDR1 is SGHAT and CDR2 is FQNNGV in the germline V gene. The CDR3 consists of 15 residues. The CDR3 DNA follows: TGTGCCAGCACCGACCCTGGGCGTGGGCTCTACGAGCAGTACTTC. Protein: CASTDPGRGLYEQYF.